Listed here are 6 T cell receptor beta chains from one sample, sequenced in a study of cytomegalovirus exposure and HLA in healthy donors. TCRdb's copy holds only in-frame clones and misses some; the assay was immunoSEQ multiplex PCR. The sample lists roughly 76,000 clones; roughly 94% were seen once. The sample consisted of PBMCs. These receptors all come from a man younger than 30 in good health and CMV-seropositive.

The chain's CDR3 is CASSLTGRGLAIRGTYNEQFF. In DNA form, the CDR3 reads TGTGCCAGCAGCTTAACGGGGAGGGGACTAGCGATCCGGGGGACCTACAATGAGCAGTTCTTC. This chain connects TRBV7-3 to TRBJ2-1; 10 bases agree with TRBD2. CDR3 length: 21 amino acids. The V gene's germline CDR1 is SGHTA and CDR2 FQGTGA. V lost 0 bases, J lost 2 bases, and 16 bases stayed unmatched. Variable domain in full (rest from reference TRBV7-3 and TRBJ2-1): GAGVSQTPSNKVTEKGKYVELRCDPISGHTALYWYRQSLGQGPEFLIYFQGTGAADDSGLPNDRFFAVRPEGSVSTLKIQRTERGDSAVYLCASSLTGRGLAIRGTYNEQFFGPGTRLTVL.

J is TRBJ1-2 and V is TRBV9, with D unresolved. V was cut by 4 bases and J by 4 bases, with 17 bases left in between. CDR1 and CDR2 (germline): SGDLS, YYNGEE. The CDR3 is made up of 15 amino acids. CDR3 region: CASSPRISRGYGYTF. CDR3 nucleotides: TGTGCCAGCAGCCCGCGCATATCCCGGGGCTATGGCTACACCTTC.

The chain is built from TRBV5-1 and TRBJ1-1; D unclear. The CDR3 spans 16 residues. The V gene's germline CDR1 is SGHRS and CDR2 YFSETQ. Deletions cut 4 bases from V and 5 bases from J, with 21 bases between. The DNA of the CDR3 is TGCGCCAGCAGCCCCTCTAAGTCCGGGGTAAAGACTGAAGCTTTCTTT. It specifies CASSPSKSGVKTEAFF.

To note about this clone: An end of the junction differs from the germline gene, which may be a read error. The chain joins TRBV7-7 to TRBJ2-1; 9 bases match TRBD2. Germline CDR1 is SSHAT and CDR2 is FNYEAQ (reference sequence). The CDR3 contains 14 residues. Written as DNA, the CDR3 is TGTGCTAGCAGCTTAGGTAGCGGGAGCTATGAGCAGTTCTTC. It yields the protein CASSLGSGSYEQFF.

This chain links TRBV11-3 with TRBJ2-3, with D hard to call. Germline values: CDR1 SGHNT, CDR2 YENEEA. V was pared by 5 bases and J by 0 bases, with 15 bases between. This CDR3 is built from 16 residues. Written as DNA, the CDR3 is TGTGCCAGCAGCCGCAACAATAACGATAGCACAGATACGCAGTATTTT. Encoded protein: CASSRNNNDSTDTQYF.

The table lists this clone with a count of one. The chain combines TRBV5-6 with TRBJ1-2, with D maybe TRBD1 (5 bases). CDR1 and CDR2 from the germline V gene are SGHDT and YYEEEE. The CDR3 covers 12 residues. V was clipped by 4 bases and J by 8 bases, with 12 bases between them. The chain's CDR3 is CASSNPGYGYTF. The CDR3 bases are TGTGCCAGCAGCAATCCAGGGTACGGCTACACCTTC.